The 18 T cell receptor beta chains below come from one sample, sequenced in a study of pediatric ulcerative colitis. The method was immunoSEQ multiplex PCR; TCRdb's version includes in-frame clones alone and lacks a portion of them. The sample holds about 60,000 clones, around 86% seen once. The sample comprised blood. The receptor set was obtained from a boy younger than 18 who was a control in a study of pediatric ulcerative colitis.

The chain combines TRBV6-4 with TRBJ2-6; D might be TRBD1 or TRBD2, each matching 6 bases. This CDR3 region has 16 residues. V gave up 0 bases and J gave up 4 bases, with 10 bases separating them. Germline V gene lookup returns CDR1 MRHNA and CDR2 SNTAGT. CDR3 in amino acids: CASSDSGGAGANVLTF. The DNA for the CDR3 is TGTGCCAGCAGTGACTCGGGGGGCGCCGGGGCCAACGTCCTGACTTTC.

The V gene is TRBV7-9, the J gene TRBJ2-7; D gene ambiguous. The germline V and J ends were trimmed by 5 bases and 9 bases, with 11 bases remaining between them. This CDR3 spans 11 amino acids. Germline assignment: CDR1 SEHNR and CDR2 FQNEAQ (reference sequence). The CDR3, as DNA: TGTGCCAGCAGCCCACTAACAGTGCAGTACTTC. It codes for CASSPLTVQYF.

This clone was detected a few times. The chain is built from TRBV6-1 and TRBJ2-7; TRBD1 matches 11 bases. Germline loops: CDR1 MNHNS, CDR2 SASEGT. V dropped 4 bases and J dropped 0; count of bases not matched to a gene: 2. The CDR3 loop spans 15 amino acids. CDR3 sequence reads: CASSAGTGGSYEQYF. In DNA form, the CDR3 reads TGTGCCAGCAGTGCCGGGACAGGGGGCTCCTACGAGCAGTACTTC.

In nucleotides, the CDR3 is TGCAGCGTTGATGGCCCGCAAGGGGCAGATACGCAGTATTTT. This gives the protein CSVDGPQGADTQYF. J is TRBJ2-3 and V is TRBV29-1; weak D call: TRBD1 (5 bases). Germline lookup yields CDR1 SQVTM and CDR2 ANQGSEA. V was shortened by 3 bases and J by 4 bases, with 14 bases between the two germline ends. There are 14 residues in the CDR3.

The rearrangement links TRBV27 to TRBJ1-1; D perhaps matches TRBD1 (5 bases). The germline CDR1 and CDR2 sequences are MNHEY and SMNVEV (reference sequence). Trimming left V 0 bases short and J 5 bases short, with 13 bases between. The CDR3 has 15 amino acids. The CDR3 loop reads CASSLSGQGTTEAFF. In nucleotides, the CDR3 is TGTGCCAGCAGTTTATCCGGGCAGGGAACGACTGAAGCTTTCTTT.

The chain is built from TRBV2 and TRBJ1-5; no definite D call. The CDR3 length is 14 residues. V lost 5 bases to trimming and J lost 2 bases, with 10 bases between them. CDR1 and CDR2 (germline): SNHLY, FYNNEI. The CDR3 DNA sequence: TGTGCCAGCAGTCGGGGAGGGCGCAATCAGCCCCAGCATTTT. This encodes CASSRGGRNQPQHF.

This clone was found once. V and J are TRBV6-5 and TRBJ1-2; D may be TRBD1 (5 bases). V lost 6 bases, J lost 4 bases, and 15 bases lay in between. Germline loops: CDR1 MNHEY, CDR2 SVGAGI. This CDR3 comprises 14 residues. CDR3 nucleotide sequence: TGTGCCAGCAGACCCTCGATGGGGCTCTATGGCTACACCTTC. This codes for CASRPSMGLYGYTF.

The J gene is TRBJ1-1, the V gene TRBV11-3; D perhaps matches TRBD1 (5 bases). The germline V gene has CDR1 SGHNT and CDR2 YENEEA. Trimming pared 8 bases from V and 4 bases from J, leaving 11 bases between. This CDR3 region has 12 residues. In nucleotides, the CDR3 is TGTGCCAGCCGAGGGAGGGGCACTGAAGCTTTCTTT. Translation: CASRGRGTEAFF.

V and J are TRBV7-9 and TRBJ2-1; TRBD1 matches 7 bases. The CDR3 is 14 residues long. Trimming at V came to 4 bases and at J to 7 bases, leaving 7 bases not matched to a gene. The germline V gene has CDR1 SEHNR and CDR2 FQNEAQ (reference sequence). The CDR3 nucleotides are TGTGCCAGCAGCTCAACAACGACAGGGAATGAGCAGTTCTTC. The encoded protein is CASSSTTTGNEQFF.

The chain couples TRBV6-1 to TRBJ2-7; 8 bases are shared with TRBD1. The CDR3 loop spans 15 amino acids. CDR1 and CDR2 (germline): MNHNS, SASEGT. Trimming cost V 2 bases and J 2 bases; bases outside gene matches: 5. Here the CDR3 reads CASSERETGAYEQYF. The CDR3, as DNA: TGTGCCAGCAGTGAAAGGGAGACAGGGGCCTACGAGCAGTACTTC.

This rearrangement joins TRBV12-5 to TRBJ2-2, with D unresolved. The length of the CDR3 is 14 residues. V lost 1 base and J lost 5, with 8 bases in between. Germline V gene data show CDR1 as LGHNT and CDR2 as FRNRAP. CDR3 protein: CASGLGQVTGELFF. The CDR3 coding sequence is TGTGCTAGTGGTTTGGGTCAAGTTACCGGGGAGCTGTTTTTT.

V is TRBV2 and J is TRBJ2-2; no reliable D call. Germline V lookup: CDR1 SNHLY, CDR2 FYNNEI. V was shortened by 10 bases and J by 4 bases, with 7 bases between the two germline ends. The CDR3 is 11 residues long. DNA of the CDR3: TGTGCCATTCTAAGCACCGGGGAGCTGTTTTTT. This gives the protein CAILSTGELFF.

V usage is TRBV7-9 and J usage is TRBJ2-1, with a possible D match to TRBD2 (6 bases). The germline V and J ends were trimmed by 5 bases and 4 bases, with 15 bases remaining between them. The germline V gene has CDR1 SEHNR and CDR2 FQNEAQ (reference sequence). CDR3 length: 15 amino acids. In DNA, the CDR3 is TGTGCCAGCAGCGTCCGGGGGACCGAATACAATGAGCAGTTCTTC. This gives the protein CASSVRGTEYNEQFF.

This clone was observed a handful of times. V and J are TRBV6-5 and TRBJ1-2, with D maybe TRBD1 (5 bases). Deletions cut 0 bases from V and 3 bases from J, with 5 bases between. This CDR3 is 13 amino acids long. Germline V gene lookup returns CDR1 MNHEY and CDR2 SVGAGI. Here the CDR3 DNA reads TGTGCCAGCAGTTACTCAGGGGACTATGGCTACACCTTC. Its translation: CASSYSGDYGYTF.

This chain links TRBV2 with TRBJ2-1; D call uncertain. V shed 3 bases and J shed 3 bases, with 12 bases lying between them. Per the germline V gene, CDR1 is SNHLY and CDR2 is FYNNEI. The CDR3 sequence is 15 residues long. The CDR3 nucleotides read TGTGCCAGCAGTGATGGGCACTTCCTCTACAATGAGCAGTTCTTC. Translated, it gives CASSDGHFLYNEQFF.

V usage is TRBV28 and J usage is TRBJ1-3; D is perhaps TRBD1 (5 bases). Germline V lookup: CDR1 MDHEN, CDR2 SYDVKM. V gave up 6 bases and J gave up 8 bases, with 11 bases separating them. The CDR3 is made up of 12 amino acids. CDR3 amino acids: CASRGGADTIYF. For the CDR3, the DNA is TGTGCCAGCAGGGGCGGGGCGGACACCATATATTTT.

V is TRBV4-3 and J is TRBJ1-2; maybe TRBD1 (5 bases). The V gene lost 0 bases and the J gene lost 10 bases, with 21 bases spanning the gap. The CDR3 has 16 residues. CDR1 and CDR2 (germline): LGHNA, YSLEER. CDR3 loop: CASSQELVGTATVYTF. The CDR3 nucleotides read TGCGCCAGCAGCCAAGAGCTAGTGGGGACTGCCACTGTCTACACCTTC.

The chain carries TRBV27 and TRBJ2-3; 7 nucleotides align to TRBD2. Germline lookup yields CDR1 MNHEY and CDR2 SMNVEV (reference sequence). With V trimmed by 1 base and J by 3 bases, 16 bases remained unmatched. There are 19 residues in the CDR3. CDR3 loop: CASSLWVATLGRGTDTQYF. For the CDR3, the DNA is TGTGCCAGCAGTTTATGGGTAGCGACACTTGGGAGGGGTACAGATACGCAGTATTTT.